A selection of T cell receptor beta chains follows, all from one sample in a study of cytomegalovirus exposure and HLA in healthy donors. Profiled with immunoSEQ multiplex PCR; TCRdb holds only in-frame clones, not every one. The sample lists 90,000 or so clones; roughly four fifths were seen once. Sequenced input: PBMCs. The origin of the receptors is a man aged 25-45 years in good health and CMV-seropositive. CDR3s leave out the opening cysteine and the closing phenylalanine or tryptophan. Expanded clones are given a class, and other clones once, few, many or no size at all.

>TRBJ2-5|few|TRBV14
ASSLPWGGRETQY
>TRBJ2-7|NA|TRBV6-6
ASRNRGTYYEQY
>TRBJ2-1|NA|TRBV10-2
ASSLVPGLAVLNEQF
>TRBJ2-3|NA|TRBV7-2
ASSLGRPAGRQY
>TRBJ1-2|NA|TRBV5-1
ASSLGGSPGQGGYT
>TRBJ1-4|NA|TRBV5-6
ASRRQGEDEKLF
>TRBJ2-7|NA|TRBV30
AWSVNYEQY
>TRBJ2-1|NA|TRBV29-1
SVAGLAYNEQF
>TRBJ2-2|NA|TRBV28
ASSSQLGAGGELF
>TRBJ2-1|NA|TRBV10-2
ASSETRQNSGQF
>TRBJ1-5|once|TRBV11-2
ASSTGVVQPQH
>TRBJ2-1|NA|TRBV6-1
ASSSGDEQF
>TRBJ2-1|NA|TRBV7-8
ASSSPGLEVNEQF
>TRBJ1-2|NA|TRBV13
ASSQRQVPANYGYT
>TRBJ2-7|few|TRBV18
ASSRDRESEQY
>TRBJ2-1|NA|TRBV27
ASSSYHEQF
>TRBJ2-3|NA|TRBV5-1
ASSLPGTDTQY
>TRBJ2-5|NA|TRBV6-5
ASSYTAGKGETQY
>TRBJ2-1|once|TRBV7-9
ASSPVTGVNEQF
>NA|NA|TRBV27
ASSLSPYEQY
>TRBJ1-1|NA|TRBV9
ASSVGYGLSTEAF
>TRBJ2-2|NA|TRBV21-1
ASSQGVHTGELF
>TRBJ2-1|NA|TRBV4-3
ASSRFLQGSSYNEQF
>NA|NA|TRBV2
ASRTLAGGTYEQY
>TRBJ2-7|NA|TRBV6-5
ASSYRDREY
>TRBJ1-1|NA|TRBV7-2
ASSLARGVMNTEAF
>TRBJ2-2|NA|TRBV10-2
ASSGLGHRELF
>TRBJ1-4|NA|TRBV9
ASSPGGRTFNEKLF
>TRBJ1-5|NA|TRBV30
AWSPDSILEPQH
>TRBJ1-2|NA|TRBV30
AWSVKRDRVVGYT
>TRBJ1-4|few|TRBV5-4
ASTEGTVGKLF
>TRBJ1-2|NA|TRBV27
ASSSNYGTVDYGYT
>TRBJ1-1|few|TRBV10-1
ASSARGLGTEAF
>TRBJ1-5|NA|TRBV28
ASSQQTGVSNQPQH
>TRBJ2-7|NA|TRBV28
ASSLIGRYEQY
>TRBJ2-7|NA|TRBV15
ATSRDTGRQTYEQY
>TRBJ2-7|NA|TRBV7-2
ASSFVGGASYEQY
>TRBJ2-7|once|TRBV27
ASSFRGREDRMYEQY
>TRBJ2-3|NA|TRBV14
ASSQGFGRRDTQY
>TRBJ2-5|NA|TRBV5-1
ASRRRLAEQETQY
>TRBJ2-1|NA|TRBV4-3
ASSQEGTWLAGRNEQF
>TRBJ2-3|NA|TRBV7-8
ASSFVERPTDTQY